This passage covers 10 T cell receptor beta chains from one sample sequenced in a study of blood T cell repertoires in COVID-19. Here immunoSEQ multiplex PCR was the method, and the copy in TCRdb shows in-frame clones only, minus some. The sample shows a few hundred thousand clones, roughly 88% of them seen only once. The sample comprised PBMCs or T cells enriched from blood (not recorded which). The receptor source for this set is a man aged 25-45 years who had recovered from COVID-19.

The chain is built from TRBV7-2 and TRBJ1-6; D remains ambiguous. The CDR3 has 14 residues. Germline CDR1 SGHTA, CDR2 FQGNSA. V gave up 4 bases and J gave up 0 bases, with 4 bases separating them. The CDR3: CASSSSSYNSPLHF. For the CDR3, the DNA is TGTGCCAGCAGCTCGAGCTCCTATAATTCACCCCTCCACTTT.

V usage is TRBV20-1 and J usage is TRBJ2-7; D uncertain. The CDR3 consists of 9 residues. V was clipped by 3 bases and J by 11 bases, with 8 bases between them. CDR1 and CDR2 from the germline V gene are DFQATT and SNEGSKA (reference sequence). CDR3 loop: CSASPGEYF. The CDR3, as DNA: TGCAGTGCTAGCCCCGGAGAGTACTTC.

The genes are TRBV9 and TRBJ1-5; 8 bases are shared with TRBD1. Germline CDR1 and CDR2: SGDLS and YYNGEE. The CDR3 consists of 15 residues. V was pared by 4 bases and J by 4 bases, with 7 bases of the junction left unmatched. The CDR3 DNA reads TGTGCCAGCAGCCAGGGGACAGGAAAAAATCAGCCCCAGCATTTT. This gives the protein CASSQGTGKNQPQHF.

This clone appeared a single time. The chain links TRBV3-1 (or the pseudogene TRBV3-2) to TRBJ2-7; TRBD1 is a possible D gene (6 bases). This CDR3 is 14 amino acids long. Germline-derived CDR1 and CDR2 are LGHDT and YNNKEL (reference sequence). V gave up 5 bases and J gave up 0 bases, with 11 bases separating them. The CDR3 region is CASSFLDSSYEQYF. The CDR3 DNA sequence: TGTGCCAGCAGCTTCCTGGACAGCTCCTACGAGCAGTACTTC.

The chain has TRBV3-1 (or the pseudogene TRBV3-2) and TRBJ2-5; 11 bases fit TRBD2. Germline V gene data show CDR1 as LGHDT and CDR2 as YNNKEL (reference sequence). The CDR3 is 16 residues long. After removal of 1 base from V and 2 bases from J, the junction contained 3 bases not matched to a gene. The CDR3: CASSQGSSGGQETQYF. The CDR3 DNA follows: TGTGCCAGCAGCCAAGGGTCTAGCGGGGGGCAAGAGACCCAGTACTTC.

Turning to this clone: The same CDR3 arises from other DNA sequences in this sample as well. The chain is built from TRBV9 and TRBJ1-2; the D gene is possibly TRBD1 (6 bases). CDR1 and CDR2 (germline): SGDLS, YYNGEE. The V end lost 2 bases, the J end lost 2 bases, and 10 bases lay between the germline ends. The CDR3 runs to 14 residues. The CDR3 coding sequence is TGTGCCAGCAGCGTGGGAGGGGGGAACTATGGCTACACCTTC. The encoded protein is CASSVGGGNYGYTF.

V is TRBV29-1 and J is TRBJ1-2; a weak D match, TRBD1 (6 bases). This CDR3 is built from 12 residues. In germline, CDR1 is SQVTM, CDR2 ANQGSEA. The CDR3 region has the DNA TGCGGGGTTACAAGGGGGAACTATGGCTACACCTTC. This gives the protein CGVTRGNYGYTF. The full variable domain, its missing parts supplied by reference TRBV29-1 and TRBJ1-2, is SAVISQKPSRDICQRGTSLTIQCQVDSQVTMMFWYRQQPGQSLTLIATANQGSEATYESGFVIDKFPISRPNLTFSTLTVSNMSPEDSSIYLCGVTRGNYGYTFGSGTRLTVV.

This clone has a handful of counts. The chain carries TRBV4-1 and TRBJ1-5; no clear D. Germline values: CDR1 MGHRA, CDR2 YSYEKL. V lost 0 bases and J lost 2, with 8 bases in between. This CDR3 spans 15 amino acids. The CDR3 sequence: CASSQEWQGNQPQHF. The CDR3 DNA is TGCGCCAGCAGCCAAGAATGGCAGGGCAATCAGCCCCAGCATTTT.

The V call is TRBV2, the J call TRBJ2-7, with D perhaps TRBD1 (5 bases). The CDR3 contains 12 residues. V dropped 7 bases and J dropped 2 bases, with 9 bases sitting between them. The germline V gene has CDR1 SNHLY and CDR2 FYNNEI. The CDR3, as DNA: TGTGCCAGCACCAGGGTAACCTACGAGCAGTACTTC. This translates into CASTRVTYEQYF.

The rearrangement joins TRBV7-9 to TRBJ2-3; 10 nucleotides line up with TRBD2. V was clipped by 5 bases and J by 5 bases; unmatched bases: 7. CDR3 length: 15 residues. Germline CDR1 is SEHNR and CDR2 is FQNEAQ (reference sequence). The CDR3 DNA is TGTGCCAGCAGCCCCCAGCGGGGGGGAATAGATACGCAGTATTTT. Amino acid sequence: CASSPQRGGIDTQYF. Using reference TRBV7-9 and TRBJ2-3 for the parts outside the CDR3, the full variable domain is DTGVSQNPRHKITKRGQNVTFRCDPISEHNRLYWYRQTLGQGPEFLTYFQNEAQLEKSRLLSDRFSAERPKGSFSTLEIQRTEQGDSAMYLCASSPQRGGIDTQYFGPGTRLTVL.